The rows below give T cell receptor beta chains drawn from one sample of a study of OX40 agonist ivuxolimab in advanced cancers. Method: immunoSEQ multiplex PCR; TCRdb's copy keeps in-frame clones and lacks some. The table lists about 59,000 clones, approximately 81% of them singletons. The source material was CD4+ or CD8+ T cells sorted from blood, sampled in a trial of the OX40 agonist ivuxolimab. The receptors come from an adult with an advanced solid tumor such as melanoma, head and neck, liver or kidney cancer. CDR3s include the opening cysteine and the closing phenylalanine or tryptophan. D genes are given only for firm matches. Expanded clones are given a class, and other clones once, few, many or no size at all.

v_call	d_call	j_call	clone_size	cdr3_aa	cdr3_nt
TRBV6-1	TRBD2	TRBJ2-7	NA	CASRSKRGSSYEQYF	TGTGCCAGCAGATCCAAGCGGGGGAGCTCCTACGAGCAGTACTTC
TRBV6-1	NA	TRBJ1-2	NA	CASSVRGTEAYGYTF	TGTGCCAGCAGTGTAAGAGGGACGGAGGCCTATGGCTACACCTTC
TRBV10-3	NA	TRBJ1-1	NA	CAISGDANRNTEAFF	TGTGCCATCAGCGGGGACGCAAACCGGAACACTGAAGCTTTCTTT
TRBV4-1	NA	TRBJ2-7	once	CASSQDPVETYEQYF	TGCGCCAGCAGCCAAGATCCGGTAGAAACCTACGAGCAGTACTTC
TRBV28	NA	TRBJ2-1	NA	CASSSPARTYYNEQFF	TGTGCCAGCAGTTCCCCTGCTCGGACGTATTACAATGAGCAGTTCTTC
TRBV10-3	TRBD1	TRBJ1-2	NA	CAISETGQGGEGYTF	TGTGCCATCAGTGAGACGGGACAGGGAGGGGAAGGCTACACCTTC
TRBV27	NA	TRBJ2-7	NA	CASSSYSGSYEQYF	TGTGCCAGCAGTTCCTACAGCGGCTCCTACGAGCAGTACTTC
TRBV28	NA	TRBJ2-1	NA	CASSATGASYNEQFF	TGTGCCAGCAGTGCCACCGGGGCCTCCTACAATGAGCAGTTCTTC
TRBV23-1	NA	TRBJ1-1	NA	CASSHPWRHVFF	TGCGCCAGCAGTCATCCCTGGAGGCATGTTTTCTTT
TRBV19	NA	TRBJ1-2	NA	CASSFRENGYTF	TGTGCCAGTAGTTTCAGGGAAAATGGCTACACCTTC
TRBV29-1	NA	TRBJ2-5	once	CSVEGGLQETQYF	TGCAGCGTCGAAGGAGGGCTGCAAGAGACCCAGTACTTC
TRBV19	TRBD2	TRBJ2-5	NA	CASSIDSGSGETQYF	TGTGCCAGTAGTATAGATAGCGGGAGTGGAGAGACCCAGTACTTC
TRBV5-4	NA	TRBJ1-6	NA	CASSPWVSYNSPLHF	TGTGCCAGCAGCCCCTGGGTCTCCTATAATTCACCCCTCCACTTT
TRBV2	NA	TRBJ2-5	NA	CASSEAGIGTAETQYF	TGTGCCAGCAGTGAAGCGGGGATAGGGACCGCAGAGACCCAGTACTTC
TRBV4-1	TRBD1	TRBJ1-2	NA	CASSQGPGQGPYGYTF	TGCGCCAGCAGCCAAGGGCCGGGACAGGGCCCCTATGGCTACACCTTC
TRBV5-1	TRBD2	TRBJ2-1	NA	CASSLSSGYNEQFF	TGCGCCAGCAGCTTGTCTAGCGGTTACAATGAGCAGTTCTTC
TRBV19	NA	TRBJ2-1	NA	CASNLGQTYNEQFF	TGTGCCAGTAATCTCGGACAGACCTACAATGAGCAGTTCTTC
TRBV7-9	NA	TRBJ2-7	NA	CASSLGGPSEQYF	TGTGCCAGCAGCTTAGGGGGCCCCTCTGAGCAGTACTTC
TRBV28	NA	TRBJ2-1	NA	CASRAARGGVEQFF	TGTGCCAGCAGGGCCGCCCGTGGTGGGGTTGAGCAGTTCTTC
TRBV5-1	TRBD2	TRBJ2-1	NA	CASSPELAGNEQFF	TGCGCCAGCAGCCCGGAACTAGCGGGGAATGAGCAGTTCTTC
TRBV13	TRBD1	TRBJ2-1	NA	CASSLGTEYNEQFF	TGTGCCAGCAGCCTCGGGACAGAGTACAATGAGCAGTTCTTC
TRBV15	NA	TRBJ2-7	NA	CATSRVGGPSYEQYF	TGTGCCACCAGCAGAGTAGGAGGCCCCTCCTACGAGCAGTACTTC
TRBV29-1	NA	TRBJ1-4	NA	CSATGQRGEKLFF	TGCAGCGCCACCGGCCAAAGAGGTGAAAAACTGTTTTTT
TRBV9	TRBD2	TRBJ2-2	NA	CASSVGLAGRRDTGELFF	TGTGCCAGCAGCGTGGGACTAGCGGGGAGAAGGGACACCGGGGAGCTGTTTTTT
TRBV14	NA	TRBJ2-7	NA	CASSRLPDSGEQYF	TGTGCCAGCAGCCGGCTCCCGGACTCCGGCGAGCAGTACTTC
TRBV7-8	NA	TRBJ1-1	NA	CASTDKRGAERAFF	TGTGCCAGCACCGATAAGAGGGGTGCCGAGCGAGCTTTCTTT
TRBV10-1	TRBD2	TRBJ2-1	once	CASSDPTSGGYNEQFF	TGCGCCAGCAGTGATCCCACTAGCGGGGGTTACAATGAGCAGTTCTTC
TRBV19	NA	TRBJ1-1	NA	CASSTGNSEIMNTEAFF	TGTGCCAGTAGTACCGGAAACAGCGAAATTATGAACACTGAAGCTTTCTTT
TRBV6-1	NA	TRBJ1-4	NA	CASSEAYGEKLFF	TGTGCCAGCAGTGAAGCCTACGGTGAAAAACTGTTTTTT
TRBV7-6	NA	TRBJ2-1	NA	CASSSRVGNEQFF	TGTGCCAGCAGCTCCCGGGTGGGGAATGAGCAGTTCTTC
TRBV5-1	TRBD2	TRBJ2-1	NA	CASSLVGSGSDEQFF	TGCGCCAGCAGCTTGGTTGGCAGCGGGAGCGATGAGCAGTTCTTC
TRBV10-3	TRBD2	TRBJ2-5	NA	CAISELAGEGETQYF	TGTGCCATCAGTGAACTAGCGGGAGAAGGAGAGACCCAGTACTTC
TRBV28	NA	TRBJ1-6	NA	CASTTLPGHYNSPLHF	TGTGCCAGCACCACTCTTCCGGGACATTATAATTCACCCCTCCACTTT
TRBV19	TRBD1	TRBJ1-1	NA	CATRDRGGNTEAFF	TGTGCCACCCGGGACAGGGGAGGAAACACTGAAGCTTTCTTT
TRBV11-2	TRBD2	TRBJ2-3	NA	CASSLFTGGSDTQYF	TGTGCCAGCAGCTTATTTACGGGGGGGTCAGATACGCAGTATTTT
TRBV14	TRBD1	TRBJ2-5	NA	CASSQGVTGGPQETQYF	TGTGCCAGCAGCCAAGGGGTCACAGGGGGTCCCCAAGAGACCCAGTACTTC
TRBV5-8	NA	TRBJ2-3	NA	CASSLAGLANPTDTQYF	TGTGCCAGCAGCTTGGCCGGTCTAGCCAACCCCACAGATACGCAGTATTTT
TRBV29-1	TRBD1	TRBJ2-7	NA	CSVTGTGGGIYEQYF	TGCAGCGTTACAGGGACAGGGGGCGGTATCTACGAGCAGTACTTC
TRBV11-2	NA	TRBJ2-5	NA	CASSPTAPQETQYF	TGTGCCAGCAGCCCTACGGCGCCTCAAGAGACCCAGTACTTC
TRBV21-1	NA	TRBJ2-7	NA	CASSKEWGGPAYEQYF	TGTGCCAGCAGCAAAGAGTGGGGGGGGCCTGCCTACGAGCAGTACTTC
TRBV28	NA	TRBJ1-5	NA	CASRYRQVRQPQHF	TGTGCCAGCCGATACCGACAGGTCCGGCAGCCCCAGCATTTT
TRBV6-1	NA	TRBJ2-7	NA	CASSASTNAGDYEQYF	TGTGCCAGCAGTGCGAGCACTAATGCAGGGGACTACGAGCAGTACTTC
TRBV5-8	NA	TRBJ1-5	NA	CASREGGQPQHF	TGTGCCAGCAGGGAGGGGGGACAGCCCCAGCATTTT
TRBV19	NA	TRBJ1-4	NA	CASSIHGAVGEKLFF	TGTGCCAGTAGTATCCATGGGGCCGTGGGGGAAAAACTGTTTTTT
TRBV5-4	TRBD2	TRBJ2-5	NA	CASSPGLAEETQYF	TGTGCCAGCAGCCCCGGACTAGCGGAAGAGACCCAGTACTTC
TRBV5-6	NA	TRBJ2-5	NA	CASSLETVNQETQYF	TGTGCCAGCAGCTTGGAGACAGTCAACCAAGAGACCCAGTACTTC
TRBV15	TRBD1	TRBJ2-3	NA	CATRTGQGVDTQYF	TGTGCCACCAGGACGGGACAGGGAGTCGATACGCAGTATTTT
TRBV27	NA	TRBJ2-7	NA	CASSLSDPVAQYF	TGTGCCAGCAGTTTAAGCGACCCCGTTGCGCAGTACTTC
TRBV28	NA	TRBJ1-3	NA	CASSVSTASSGNTIYF	TGTGCCAGCAGCGTATCGACAGCGAGCTCTGGAAACACCATATATTTT
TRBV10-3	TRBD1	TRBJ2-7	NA	CAISDATGDSYEQYF	TGTGCCATCAGTGACGCGACAGGGGATTCGTACGAGCAGTACTTC
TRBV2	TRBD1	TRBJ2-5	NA	CASRGDREWTQYF	TGTGCCAGCAGGGGGGACAGGGAGTGGACCCAGTACTTC
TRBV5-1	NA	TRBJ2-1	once	CASTVAAGSYNEQFF	TGCGCCAGCACTGTAGCGGCAGGTTCCTACAATGAGCAGTTCTTC
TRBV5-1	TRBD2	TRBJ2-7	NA	CASSPGLAGTPRDYEQYF	TGCGCCAGCAGCCCGGGACTAGCGGGAACTCCCAGGGACTACGAGCAGTACTTC
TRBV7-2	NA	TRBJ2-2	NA	CASSLSVTDTGELFF	TGTGCCAGCAGCTTATCGGTCACCGACACCGGGGAGCTGTTTTTT
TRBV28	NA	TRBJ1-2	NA	CASRDGTNYGYTF	TGTGCCAGCCGGGACGGAACTAACTATGGCTACACCTTC
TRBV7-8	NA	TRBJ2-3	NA	CASSLGGRPYTDTQYF	TGTGCCAGCAGCTTAGGGGGCAGGCCCTACACAGATACGCAGTATTTT
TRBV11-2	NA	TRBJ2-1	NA	CASSPGPNNEQFF	TGTGCCAGCAGCCCGGGACCTAACAATGAGCAGTTCTTC
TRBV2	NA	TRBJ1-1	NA	CASSEFSNTEAFF	TGTGCCAGCAGTGAGTTCTCGAACACTGAAGCTTTCTTT
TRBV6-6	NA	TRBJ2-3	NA	CATSGQGTDTQYF	TGTGCCACCTCAGGGCAGGGCACAGATACGCAGTATTTT